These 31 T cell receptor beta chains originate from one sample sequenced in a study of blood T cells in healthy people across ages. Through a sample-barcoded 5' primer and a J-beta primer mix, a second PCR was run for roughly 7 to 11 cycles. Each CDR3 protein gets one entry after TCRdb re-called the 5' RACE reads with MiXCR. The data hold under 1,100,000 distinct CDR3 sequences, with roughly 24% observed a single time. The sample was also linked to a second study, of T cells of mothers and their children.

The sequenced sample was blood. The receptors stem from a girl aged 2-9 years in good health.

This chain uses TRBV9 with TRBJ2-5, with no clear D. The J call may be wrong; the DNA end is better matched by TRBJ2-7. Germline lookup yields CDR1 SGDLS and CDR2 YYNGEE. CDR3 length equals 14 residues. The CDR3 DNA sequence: TGTGCCAGCAGCGTAGAGGCAGGCGGCTACGAGCAGTACTTC. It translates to CASSVEAGGYEQYF.

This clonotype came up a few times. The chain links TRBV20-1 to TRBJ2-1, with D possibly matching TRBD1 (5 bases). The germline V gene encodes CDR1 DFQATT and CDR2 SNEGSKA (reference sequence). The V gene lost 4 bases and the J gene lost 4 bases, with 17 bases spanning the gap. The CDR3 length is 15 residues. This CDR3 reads CSAKGSLGLYNEQFF. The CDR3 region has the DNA TGCAGTGCTAAGGGTTCATTGGGGCTTTACAATGAGCAGTTCTTC.

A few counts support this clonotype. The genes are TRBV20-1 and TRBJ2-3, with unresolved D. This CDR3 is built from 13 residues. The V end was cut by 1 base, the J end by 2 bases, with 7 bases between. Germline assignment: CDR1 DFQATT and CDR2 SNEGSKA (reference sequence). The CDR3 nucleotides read TGCAGTGCTAGAGTTTACGCCACAGATACGCAGTATTTT. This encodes CSARVYATDTQYF.

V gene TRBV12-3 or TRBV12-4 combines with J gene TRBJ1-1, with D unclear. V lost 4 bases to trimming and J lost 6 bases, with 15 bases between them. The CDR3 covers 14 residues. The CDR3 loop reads CASSSLLTPSEAFF. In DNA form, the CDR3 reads TGTGCCAGCAGTTCGCTTCTTACACCATCTGAAGCTTTCTTT.

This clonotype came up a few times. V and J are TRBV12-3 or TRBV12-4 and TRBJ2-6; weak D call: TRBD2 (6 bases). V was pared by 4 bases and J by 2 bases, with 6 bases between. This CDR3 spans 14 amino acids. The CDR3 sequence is CASSWGAGANVLTF. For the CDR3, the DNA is TGTGCCAGCAGTTGGGGGGCTGGGGCCAACGTCCTGACTTTC.

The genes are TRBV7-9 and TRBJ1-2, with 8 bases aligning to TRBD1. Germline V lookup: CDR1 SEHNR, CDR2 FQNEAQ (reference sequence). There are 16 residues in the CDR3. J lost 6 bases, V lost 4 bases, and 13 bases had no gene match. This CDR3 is CASSSFLLGQGDGYTF. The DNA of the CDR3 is TGTGCCAGCAGCTCATTCCTTCTCGGACAGGGAGATGGCTACACCTTC.

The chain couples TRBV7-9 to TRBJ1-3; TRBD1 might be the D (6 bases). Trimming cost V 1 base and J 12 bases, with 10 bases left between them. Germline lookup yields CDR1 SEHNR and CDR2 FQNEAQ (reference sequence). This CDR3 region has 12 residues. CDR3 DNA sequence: TGTGCCAGCAGCTTAGATGGGGGCTGCATATATTTT. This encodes CASSLDGGCIYF.

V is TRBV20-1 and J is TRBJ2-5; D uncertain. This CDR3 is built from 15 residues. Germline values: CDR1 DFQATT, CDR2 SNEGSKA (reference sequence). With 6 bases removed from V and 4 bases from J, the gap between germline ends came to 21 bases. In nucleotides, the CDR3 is TGCAGTGCCACCCCACCTCTAGGGAAGGGAGAGACCCAGTACTTC. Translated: CSATPPLGKGETQYF.

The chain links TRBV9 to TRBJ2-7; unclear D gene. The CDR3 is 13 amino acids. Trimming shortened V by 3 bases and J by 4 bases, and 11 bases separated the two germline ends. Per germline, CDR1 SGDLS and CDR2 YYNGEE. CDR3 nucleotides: TGTGCCAGCAGCGGGATAAGGGAATACGAGCAGTACTTC. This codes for CASSGIREYEQYF.

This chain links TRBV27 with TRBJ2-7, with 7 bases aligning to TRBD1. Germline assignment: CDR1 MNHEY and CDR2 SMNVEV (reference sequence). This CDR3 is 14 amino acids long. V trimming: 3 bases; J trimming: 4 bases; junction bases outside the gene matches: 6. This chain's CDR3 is CASSFTGVGYEQYF. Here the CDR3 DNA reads TGTGCCAGCAGTTTTACAGGGGTAGGGTACGAGCAGTACTTC.

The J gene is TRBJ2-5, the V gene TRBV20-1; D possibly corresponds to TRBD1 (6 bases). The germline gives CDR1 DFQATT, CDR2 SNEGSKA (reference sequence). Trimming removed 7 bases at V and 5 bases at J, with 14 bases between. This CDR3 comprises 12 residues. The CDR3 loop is CSGGLLRETQYF. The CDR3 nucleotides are TGCAGTGGGGGGCTCCTCCGTGAGACCCAGTACTTC.

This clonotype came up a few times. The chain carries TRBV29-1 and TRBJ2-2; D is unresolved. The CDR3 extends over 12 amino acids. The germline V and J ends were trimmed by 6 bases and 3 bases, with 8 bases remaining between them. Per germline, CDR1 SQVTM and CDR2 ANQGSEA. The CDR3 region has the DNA TGCAGCGTCGTTCAGGACACCGGGGAGCTGTTTTTT. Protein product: CSVVQDTGELFF.

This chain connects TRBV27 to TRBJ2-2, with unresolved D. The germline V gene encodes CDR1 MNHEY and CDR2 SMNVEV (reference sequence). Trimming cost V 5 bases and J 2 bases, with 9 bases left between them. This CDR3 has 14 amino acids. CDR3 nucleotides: TGTGCCAGCAGTCCGACCATTAACACCGGGGAGCTGTTTTTT. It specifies CASSPTINTGELFF.

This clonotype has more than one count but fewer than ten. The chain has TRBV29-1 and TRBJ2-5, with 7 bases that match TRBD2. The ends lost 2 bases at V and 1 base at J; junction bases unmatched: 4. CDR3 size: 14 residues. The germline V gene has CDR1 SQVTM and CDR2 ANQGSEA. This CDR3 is CSVEREGSQETQYF. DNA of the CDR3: TGCAGCGTTGAAAGGGAGGGCTCCCAAGAGACCCAGTACTTC.

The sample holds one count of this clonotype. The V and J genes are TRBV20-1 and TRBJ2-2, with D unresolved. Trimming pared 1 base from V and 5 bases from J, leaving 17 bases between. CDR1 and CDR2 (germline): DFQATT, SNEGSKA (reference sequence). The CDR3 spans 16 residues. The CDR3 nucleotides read TGCAGTGCTAGAGCCTCCGCTTTTGTGGCGACCGGGGAGCTGTTTTTT. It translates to CSARASAFVATGELFF.

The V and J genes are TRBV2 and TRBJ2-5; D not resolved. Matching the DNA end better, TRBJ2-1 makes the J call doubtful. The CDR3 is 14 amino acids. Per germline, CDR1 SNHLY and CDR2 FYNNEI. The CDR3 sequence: CASSEVGRYNEQFF. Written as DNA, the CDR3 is TGTGCCAGCAGTGAAGTCGGGCGGTACAATGAGCAGTTCTTC.

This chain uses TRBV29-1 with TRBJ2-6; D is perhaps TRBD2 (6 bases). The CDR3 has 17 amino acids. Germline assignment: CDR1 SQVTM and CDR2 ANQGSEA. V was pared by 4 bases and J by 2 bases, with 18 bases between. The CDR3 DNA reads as TGCAGCGTTGGGGGACTCATTCAGGGTGCTGGGGCCAACGTCCTGACTTTC. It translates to CSVGGLIQGAGANVLTF.

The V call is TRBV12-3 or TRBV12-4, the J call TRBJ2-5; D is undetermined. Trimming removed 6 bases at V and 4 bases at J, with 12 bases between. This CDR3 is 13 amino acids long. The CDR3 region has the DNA TGTGCCAGCAGGGCACCCCTTAGAGAGACCCAGTACTTC. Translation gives CASRAPLRETQYF.

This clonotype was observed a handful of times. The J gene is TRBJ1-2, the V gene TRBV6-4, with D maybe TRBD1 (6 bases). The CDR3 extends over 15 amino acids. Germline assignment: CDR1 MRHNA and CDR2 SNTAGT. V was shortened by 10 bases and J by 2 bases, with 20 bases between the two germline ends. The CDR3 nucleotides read TGTGCCACAACAACAAAAAGACAGGAAAACTATGGCTACACCTTC. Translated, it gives CATTTKRQENYGYTF.

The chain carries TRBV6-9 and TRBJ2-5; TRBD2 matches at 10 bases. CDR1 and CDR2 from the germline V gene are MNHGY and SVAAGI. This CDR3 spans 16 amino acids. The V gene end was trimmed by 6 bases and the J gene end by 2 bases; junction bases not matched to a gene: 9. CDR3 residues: CASRHTSGTPQETQYF. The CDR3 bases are TGTGCCAGCAGACACACTAGCGGGACCCCACAAGAGACCCAGTACTTC.

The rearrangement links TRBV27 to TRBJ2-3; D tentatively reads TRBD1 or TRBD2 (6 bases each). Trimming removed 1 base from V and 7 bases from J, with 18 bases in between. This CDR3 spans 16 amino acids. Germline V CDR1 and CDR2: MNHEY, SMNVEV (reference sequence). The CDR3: CASSLLGGGGRNTQYF. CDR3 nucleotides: TGTGCCAGCAGTTTATTAGGAGGGGGTGGGAGAAATACGCAGTATTTT.

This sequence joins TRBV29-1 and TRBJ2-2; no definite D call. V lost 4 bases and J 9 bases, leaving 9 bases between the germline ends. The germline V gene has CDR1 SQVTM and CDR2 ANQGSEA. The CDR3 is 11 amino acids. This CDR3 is CSVASSRELFF. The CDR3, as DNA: TGCAGCGTTGCGTCGTCTCGGGAGCTGTTTTTT.

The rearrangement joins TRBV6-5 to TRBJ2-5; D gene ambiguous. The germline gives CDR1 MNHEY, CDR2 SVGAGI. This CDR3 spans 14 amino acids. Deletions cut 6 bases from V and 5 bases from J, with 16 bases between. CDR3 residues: CASSKTRGEETQYF. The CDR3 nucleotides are TGTGCCAGCAGCAAAACAAGAGGCGAGGAGACCCAGTACTTC.

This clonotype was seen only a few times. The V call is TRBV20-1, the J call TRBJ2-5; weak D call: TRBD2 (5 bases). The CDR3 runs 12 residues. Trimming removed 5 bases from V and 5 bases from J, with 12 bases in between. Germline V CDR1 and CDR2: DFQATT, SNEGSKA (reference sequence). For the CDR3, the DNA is TGCAGTGCTGGAGGCCCTTGGGAGACCCAGTACTTC. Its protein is CSAGGPWETQYF.

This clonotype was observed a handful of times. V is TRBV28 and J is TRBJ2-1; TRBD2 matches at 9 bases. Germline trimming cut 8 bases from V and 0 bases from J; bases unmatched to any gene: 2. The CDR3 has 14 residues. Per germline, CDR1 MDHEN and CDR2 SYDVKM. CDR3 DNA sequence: TGTGCCAGCCTAGCGGGGTACTCCTACAATGAGCAGTTCTTC. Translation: CASLAGYSYNEQFF. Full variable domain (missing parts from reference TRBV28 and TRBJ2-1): DVKVTQSSRYLVKRTGEKVFLECVQDMDHENMFWYRQDPGLGLRLIYFSYDVKMKEKGDIPEGYSVSREKKERFSLILESASTNQTSMYLCASLAGYSYNEQFFGPGTRLTVL.

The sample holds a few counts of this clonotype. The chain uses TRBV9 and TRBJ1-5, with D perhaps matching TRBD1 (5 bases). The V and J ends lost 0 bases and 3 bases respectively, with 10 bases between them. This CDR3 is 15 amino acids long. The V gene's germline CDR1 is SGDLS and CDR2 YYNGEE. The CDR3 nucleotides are TGTGCCAGCAGCGTAGGCCAGGACATCAATCAGCCCCAGCATTTT. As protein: CASSVGQDINQPQHF.

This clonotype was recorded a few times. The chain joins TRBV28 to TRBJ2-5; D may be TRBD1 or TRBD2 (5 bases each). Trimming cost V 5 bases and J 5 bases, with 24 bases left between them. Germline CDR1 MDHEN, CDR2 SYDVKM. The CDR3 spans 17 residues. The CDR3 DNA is TGTGCCAGCAGTCCCTCGCTCCCCGAGGGGAAAGGGGAGACCCAGTACTTC. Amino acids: CASSPSLPEGKGETQYF.

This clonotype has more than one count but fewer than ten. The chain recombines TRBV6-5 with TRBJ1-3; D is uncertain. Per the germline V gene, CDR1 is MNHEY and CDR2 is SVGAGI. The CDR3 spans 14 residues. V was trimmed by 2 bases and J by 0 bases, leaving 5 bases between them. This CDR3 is CASSYEGSGNTIYF. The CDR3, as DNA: TGTGCCAGCAGTTACGAAGGCTCTGGAAACACCATATATTTT.

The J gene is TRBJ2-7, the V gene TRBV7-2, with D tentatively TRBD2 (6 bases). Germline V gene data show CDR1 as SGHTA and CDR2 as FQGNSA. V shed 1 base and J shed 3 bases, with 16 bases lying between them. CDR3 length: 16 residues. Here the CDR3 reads CASSLVVSRDFYEQYF. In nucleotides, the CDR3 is TGTGCCAGCAGCTTAGTCGTGTCCAGGGACTTCTACGAGCAGTACTTC.

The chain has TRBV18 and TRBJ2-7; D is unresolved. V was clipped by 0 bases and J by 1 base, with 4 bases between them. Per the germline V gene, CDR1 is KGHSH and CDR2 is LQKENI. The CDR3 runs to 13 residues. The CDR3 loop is CASSPPESYEQYF. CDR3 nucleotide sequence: TGTGCCAGCTCACCACCGGAGTCCTACGAGCAGTACTTC.

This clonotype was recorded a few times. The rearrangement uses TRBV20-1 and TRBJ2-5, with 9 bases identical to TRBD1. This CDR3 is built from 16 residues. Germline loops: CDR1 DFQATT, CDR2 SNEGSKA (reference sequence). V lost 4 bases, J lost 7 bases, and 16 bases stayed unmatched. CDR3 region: CSAIIHRGRRGPTQYF. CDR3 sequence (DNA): TGCAGTGCTATTATCCACAGGGGGCGACGTGGTCCGACCCAGTACTTC.